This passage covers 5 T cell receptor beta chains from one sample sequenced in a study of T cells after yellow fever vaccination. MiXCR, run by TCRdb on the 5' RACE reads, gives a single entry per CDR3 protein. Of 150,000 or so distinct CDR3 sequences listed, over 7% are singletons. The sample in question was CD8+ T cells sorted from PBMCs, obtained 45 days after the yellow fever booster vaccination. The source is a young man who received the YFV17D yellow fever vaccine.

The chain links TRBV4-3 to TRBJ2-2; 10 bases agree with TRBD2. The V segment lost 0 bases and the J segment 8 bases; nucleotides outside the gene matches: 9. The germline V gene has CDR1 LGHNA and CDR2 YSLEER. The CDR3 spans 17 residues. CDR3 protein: CASSQEGPGLALGELFF. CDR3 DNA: TGCGCCAGCAGCCAAGAAGGACCGGGACTAGCGTTAGGGGAGCTGTTTTTT.

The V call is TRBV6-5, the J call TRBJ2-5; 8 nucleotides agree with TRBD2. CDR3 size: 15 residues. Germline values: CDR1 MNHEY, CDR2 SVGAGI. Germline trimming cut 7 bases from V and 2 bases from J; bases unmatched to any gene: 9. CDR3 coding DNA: TGTGCCAGCACCCGGGGGGGGAGGTGGCAAGAGACCCAGTACTTC. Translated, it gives CASTRGGRWQETQYF.

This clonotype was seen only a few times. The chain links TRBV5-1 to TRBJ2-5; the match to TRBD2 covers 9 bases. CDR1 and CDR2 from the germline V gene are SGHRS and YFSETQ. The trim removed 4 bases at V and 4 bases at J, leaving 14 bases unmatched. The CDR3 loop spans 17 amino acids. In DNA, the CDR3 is TGCGCCAGCAGCCAGGGGCGGGGGGGCCGTGTAGCAGAGACCCAGTACTTC. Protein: CASSQGRGGRVAETQYF.

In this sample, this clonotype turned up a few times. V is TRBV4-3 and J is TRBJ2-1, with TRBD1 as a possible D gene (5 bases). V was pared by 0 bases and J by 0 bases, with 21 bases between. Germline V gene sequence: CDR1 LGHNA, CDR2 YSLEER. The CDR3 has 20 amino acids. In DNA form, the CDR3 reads TGCGCCAGCAGCCAAGAGATCTTCTCTGGGGCGATTAGCTCCTACAATGAGCAGTTCTTC. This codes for CASSQEIFSGAISSYNEQFF.

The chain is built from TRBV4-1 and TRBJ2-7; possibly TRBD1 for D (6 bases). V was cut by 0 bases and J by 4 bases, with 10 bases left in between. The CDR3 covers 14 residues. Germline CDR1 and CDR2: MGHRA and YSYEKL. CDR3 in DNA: TGCGCCAGCAGCCAAGAAGTAGGGACATACGAGCAGTACGTC. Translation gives CASSQEVGTYEQYV.